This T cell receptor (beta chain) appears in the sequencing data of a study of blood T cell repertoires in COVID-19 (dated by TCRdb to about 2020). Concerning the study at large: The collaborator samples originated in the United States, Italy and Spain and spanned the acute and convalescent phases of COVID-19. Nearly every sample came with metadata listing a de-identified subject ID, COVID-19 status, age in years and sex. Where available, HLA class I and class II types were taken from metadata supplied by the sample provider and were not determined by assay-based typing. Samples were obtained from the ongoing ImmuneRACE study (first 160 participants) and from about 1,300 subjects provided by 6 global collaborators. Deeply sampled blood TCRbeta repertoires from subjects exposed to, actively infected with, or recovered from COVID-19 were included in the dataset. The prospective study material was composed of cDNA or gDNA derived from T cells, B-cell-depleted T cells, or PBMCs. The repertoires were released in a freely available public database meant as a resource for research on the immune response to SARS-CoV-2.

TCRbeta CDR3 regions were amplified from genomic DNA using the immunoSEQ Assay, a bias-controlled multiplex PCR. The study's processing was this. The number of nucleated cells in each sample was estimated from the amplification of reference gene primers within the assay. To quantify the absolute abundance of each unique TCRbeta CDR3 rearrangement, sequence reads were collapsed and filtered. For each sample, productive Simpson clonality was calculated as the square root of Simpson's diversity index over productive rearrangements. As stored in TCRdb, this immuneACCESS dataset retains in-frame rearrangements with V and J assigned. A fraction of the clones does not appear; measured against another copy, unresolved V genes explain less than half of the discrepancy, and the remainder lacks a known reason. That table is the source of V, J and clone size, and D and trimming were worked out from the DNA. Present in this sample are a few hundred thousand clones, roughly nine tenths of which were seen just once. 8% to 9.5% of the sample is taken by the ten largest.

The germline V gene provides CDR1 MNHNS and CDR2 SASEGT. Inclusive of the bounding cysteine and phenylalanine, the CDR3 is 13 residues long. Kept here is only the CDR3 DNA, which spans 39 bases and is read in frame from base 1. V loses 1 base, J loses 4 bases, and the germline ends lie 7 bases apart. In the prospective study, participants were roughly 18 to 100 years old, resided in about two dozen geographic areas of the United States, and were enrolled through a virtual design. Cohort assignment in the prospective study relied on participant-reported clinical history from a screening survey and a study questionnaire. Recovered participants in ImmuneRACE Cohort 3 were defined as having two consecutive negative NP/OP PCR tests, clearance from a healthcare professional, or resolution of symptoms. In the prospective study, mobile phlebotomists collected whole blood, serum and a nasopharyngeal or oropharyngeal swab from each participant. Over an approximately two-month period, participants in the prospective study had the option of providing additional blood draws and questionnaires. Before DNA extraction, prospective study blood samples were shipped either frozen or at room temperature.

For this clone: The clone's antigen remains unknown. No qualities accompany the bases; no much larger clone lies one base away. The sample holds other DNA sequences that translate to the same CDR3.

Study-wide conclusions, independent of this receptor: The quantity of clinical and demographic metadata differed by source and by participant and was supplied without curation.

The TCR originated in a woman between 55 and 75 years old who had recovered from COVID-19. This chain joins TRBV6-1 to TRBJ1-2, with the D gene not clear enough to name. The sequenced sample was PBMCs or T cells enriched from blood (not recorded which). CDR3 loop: CASSEGGSYGYTF. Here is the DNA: TGTGCCAGCAGTGAAGGAGGTTCCTATGGCTACACCTTC.